Each of the 15 T cell receptor beta chains below was sequenced from the same sample in a study of blood T cell repertoires in COVID-19. Method: immunoSEQ multiplex PCR; TCRdb's copy keeps in-frame clones and lacks some. The sample has 150,000 to 200,000 clones, 75% to 80% seen once. The specimen sequenced was peripheral blood. Receptors originate from a woman in her seventies with acute or convalescent COVID-19.

The chain joins TRBV4-2 to TRBJ1-2, with 8 bases identical to TRBD1. The CDR3 totals 15 residues. Trimming cost V 4 bases and J 6 bases; bases outside gene matches: 10. Germline V gene data show CDR1 as LGHNA and CDR2 as YNFKEQ. The chain's CDR3 is CASSLSDREINGYTF. The CDR3 DNA is TGTGCCAGCAGCCTATCGGACAGGGAGATCAATGGCTACACCTTC.

This clone was counted once. V and J are TRBV15 and TRBJ2-7; D ambiguous. Trimming took off 0 bases at V and 6 bases at J, with 15 bases between the two ends. CDR1 is LNHNV, CDR2 YYDKDF, per germline (reference sequence). The CDR3 extends over 15 amino acids. CDR3 DNA: TGTGCCACCAGCAGAGATTTGGTGTCCCCAGGCGAGCAGTACTTC. This encodes CATSRDLVSPGEQYF.

The V call is TRBV7-3, the J call TRBJ2-1, with 13 bases aligning to TRBD2. CDR3 length equals 17 residues. V was pared by 0 bases and J by 7 bases, with 6 bases of the junction left unmatched. Germline V gives CDR1 SGHTA, CDR2 FQGTGA. Written as DNA, the CDR3 is TGTGCCAGCAGCTTAACTCCTGGACTAGCGGGAGATAATGAGCAGTTCTTC. This translates into CASSLTPGLAGDNEQFF.

In its sample, this clone was seen once. The rearrangement uses TRBV18 and TRBJ2-1; TRBD1 might be the D (5 bases). This CDR3 comprises 18 residues. Germline CDR1 and CDR2: KGHSH and LQKENI. Trimming removed 0 bases from V and 1 base from J, with 16 bases in between. The CDR3: CASSPPAFFDSSYNEQFF. DNA for the CDR3: TGTGCCAGCTCACCACCGGCCTTTTTTGACAGTTCCTACAATGAGCAGTTCTTC.

J is TRBJ1-4 and V is TRBV5-1, with D uncertain. V was pared by 1 base and J by 3 bases, with 4 bases between. CDR3 length equals 13 residues. The germline gives CDR1 SGHRS, CDR2 YFSETQ. CDR3 region: CASSLTANEKLFF. The CDR3 nucleotides read TGCGCCAGCAGCTTGACGGCTAATGAAAAACTGTTTTTT.

This clone has only a few counts. The chain couples TRBV5-4 to TRBJ2-5, with TRBD2 matching 8 bases. J lost 0 bases, V lost 4 bases, and 14 bases had no gene match. Germline CDR1 and CDR2: SGHNT and YYREEE (reference sequence). This CDR3 is built from 18 residues. CDR3 DNA sequence: TGTGCCAGCAGCCCAGGAGGAGCGGGAGACAAGTACCAAGAGACCCAGTACTTC. This gives the protein CASSPGGAGDKYQETQYF.

This clone was detected a few times. The V and J genes are TRBV27 and TRBJ2-7; 9 bases match TRBD1. The V gene's germline CDR1 is MNHEY and CDR2 SMNVEV (reference sequence). Losses at the gene ends were 2 bases for V and 2 bases for J; bases not matched to a gene: 10. The CDR3 totals 17 residues. Here the CDR3 reads CASSLLGQGVYPYEQYF. DNA for the CDR3: TGTGCCAGCAGTTTACTGGGACAGGGAGTTTACCCCTACGAGCAGTACTTC.

This clone has a handful of counts. V gene TRBV5-4 combines with J gene TRBJ2-1, with TRBD2 matching over 12 bases. Germline V CDR1 and CDR2: SGHNT, YYREEE (reference sequence). Trimming removed 5 bases from V and 8 bases from J; junction bases left unmatched: 14. The CDR3 is made up of 17 amino acids. Written as DNA, the CDR3 is TGTGCCAGCAGTCATGGGGCGACTAGCGGGGGAGGCGATGAGCAGTTCTTC. It encodes CASSHGATSGGGDEQFF.

This chain uses TRBV24-1 with TRBJ2-1; 8 bases map to TRBD2. The V and J ends lost 9 bases and 4 bases, in that order; junction bases with no gene match: 7. Per germline, CDR1 KGHDR and CDR2 SFDVKD. The length of the CDR3 is 14 residues. CDR3 DNA sequence: TGTGCCACCCCCACTAGCGGAACGTACAATGAGCAGTTCTTC. Translation: CATPTSGTYNEQFF.

V gene TRBV5-4 combines with J gene TRBJ2-3, with TRBD2 identical over 7 bases. Germline CDR1 is SGHNT and CDR2 is YYREEE (reference sequence). Germline trimming cut 4 bases from V and 4 bases from J; bases unmatched to any gene: 9. The CDR3 consists of 15 residues. The CDR3, as DNA: TGTGCCAGCAGCCTTGCTAGCGGTTTGGCAGATACGCAGTATTTT. Its protein product is CASSLASGLADTQYF.

The table lists this clone with many counts. The CDR3 sequence: CASSPTLVDETGELFF. The CDR3 nucleotides read TGTGCCAGCAGCCCCACTCTCGTTGATGAGACCGGGGAGCTGTTTTTT. The chain joins TRBV3-1 (or the pseudogene TRBV3-2) to TRBJ2-2; D gene ambiguous. The CDR3 loop spans 16 amino acids. Germline values: CDR1 LGHDT, CDR2 YNNKEL (reference sequence). Deletions cut 4 bases from V and 5 bases from J, with 17 bases between.

The chain couples TRBV19 to TRBJ2-5; D may be TRBD1 (5 bases). Germline CDR1 and CDR2: LNHDA and SQIVND (reference sequence). This CDR3 contains 13 residues. V was clipped by 6 bases and J by 1 base, with 9 bases between them. The CDR3 protein is CASRRTPQETQYF. The CDR3 DNA is TGTGCCAGTAGGAGGACACCCCAAGAGACCCAGTACTTC.

This clone came up many times. V and J are TRBV3-1 (or the pseudogene TRBV3-2) and TRBJ2-1; a possible D gene is TRBD2 (5 bases). Germline V gene data show CDR1 as LGHDT and CDR2 as YNNKEL (reference sequence). The CDR3 consists of 16 residues. The V end was cut by 0 bases, the J end by 4 bases, with 13 bases between. The CDR3 region has the DNA TGTGCCAGCAGCCAAGAAGTAGGAGGACCTTACAATGAGCAGTTCTTC. Protein: CASSQEVGGPYNEQFF.

V usage is TRBV5-5 and J usage is TRBJ1-1; the D is unclear. This CDR3 is built from 12 residues. The germline V and J ends were trimmed by 3 bases and 2 bases, with 5 bases remaining between them. The germline V gene encodes CDR1 SGHKS and CDR2 YYEKEE (reference sequence). The DNA of the CDR3 is TGTGCCAGCAGCTCCCCTAACACTGAAGCTTTCTTT. It encodes CASSSPNTEAFF.

This chain links TRBV18 with TRBJ2-7; TRBD2 matches at 8 bases. V shed 2 bases and J 7 bases; nucleotides not matched to a gene: 4. The CDR3 is made up of 13 amino acids. Germline V gene data show CDR1 as KGHSH and CDR2 as LQKENI. CDR3 DNA: TGTGCCAGCTCACCAGATGTAGCGGGAGAGCAGTACTTC. Translating it yields CASSPDVAGEQYF.